Each of the 15 T cell receptor beta chains below was sequenced from the same sample in a study of T cells in Graves' hyperthyroidism and ophthalmopathy (dated by TCRdb to about 2019). Library method: multiplex PCR. TCRdb records Illumina HiSeq 2000 as the sequencer. The TCR beta CDR3 regions were amplified from the RNA transcripts. The first round of RT-PCR for the TCR CDR3 was performed with the HTBI primer set and the Qiagen OneStep RT-PCR kit. TCRdb reran the public reads through fastp at Q25 and MiXCR, keeping productive beta chains. Rows with a matching CDR3 protein are joined into one entry that keeps the most common DNA and genes. The sample has hundreds of thousands of distinct CDR3 sequences on record, just under 20% of them singletons. The ten most abundant clones make up about half of the sample. The sequencing sample was made of blood. These receptor sequences come from a man in his forties with Graves' ophthalmopathy.

This clonotype has only a few counts. The V and J genes are TRBV7-9 and TRBJ2-7; D perhaps matches TRBD2 (5 bases). The CDR3 totals 14 residues. V was trimmed by 5 bases and J by 3 bases, leaving 14 bases between them. Germline lookup yields CDR1 SEHNR and CDR2 FQNEAQ (reference sequence). The CDR3 protein is CASSPEVGVYEQYF. The CDR3 nucleotides read TGTGCCAGCAGCCCCGAGGTGGGAGTCTACGAGCAGTACTTC.

The chain combines TRBV18 with TRBJ1-4, with D uncertain. The V end lost 2 bases, the J end lost 4 bases, and 20 bases lay between the germline ends. The CDR3 consists of 18 residues. Germline V CDR1 and CDR2: KGHSH, LQKENI. CDR3 in amino acids: CASSPAGPTSQYNEKLFF. CDR3 DNA: TGTGCCAGCTCACCAGCAGGTCCCACATCACAATATAATGAAAAACTGTTTTTT.

In this sample, this clonotype turned up a few times. A read error may account for a junction end that differs from germline. The chain carries TRBV2 and TRBJ2-6; no definite D call. The CDR3 consists of 18 residues. In germline, CDR1 is SNHLY, CDR2 FYNNEI. CDR3 loop: CANSEVARGISGANVLTF. The DNA of the CDR3 is TGTGCCAACAGTGAAGTTGCCAGAGGAATCTCTGGGGCCAACGTCCTGACTTTC. Combining the CDR3 with reference TRBV2 and TRBJ2-6 gives the whole variable domain EPEVTQTPSHQVTQMGQEVILRCVPISNHLYFYWYRQILGQKVEFLVSFYNNEISEKSEIFDDQFSVERPDGSNFTLKIRSTKLEDSAMYFCANSEVARGISGANVLTFGAGSRLTVL.

This chain links TRBV29-1 with TRBJ2-5; 10 positions match TRBD2. The CDR3 contains 15 residues. The V gene end was trimmed by 4 bases and the J gene end by 5 bases; junction bases not matched to a gene: 10. Germline CDR1 and CDR2: SQVTM and ANQGSEA. The CDR3 nucleotides read TGCAGCGTTGGCGATTGGCTAGCGGGAGAGGAGACCCAGTACTTC. This translates into CSVGDWLAGEETQYF.

The chain uses TRBV18 and TRBJ2-2; D is unclear. This CDR3 contains 13 residues. Germline V gene lookup returns CDR1 KGHSH and CDR2 LQKENI. Between the trimmed V and J ends, which lost 2 bases and 7 bases, there was a span of 8 bases. The CDR3 here is CASSPAENGELFF. The CDR3 bases are TGTGCCAGCTCACCAGCGGAGAACGGGGAGCTGTTTTTT.

The chain has TRBV6-1 and TRBJ2-1, with 9 bases that match TRBD2. The CDR3 has 16 residues. CDR1 and CDR2 from the germline V gene are MNHNS and SASEGT. V shed 5 bases, J shed 8 bases, and the junction held 13 bases outside the gene matches. The CDR3 is CASSSLAGHMGDEQFF. CDR3 DNA: TGTGCCAGCAGTAGTCTAGCGGGGCACATGGGCGATGAGCAGTTCTTC.

This clonotype has a handful of counts. The V call is TRBV20-1, the J call TRBJ2-3; 7 nucleotides align to TRBD1. The CDR3 runs to 12 residues. The trim removed 5 bases at V and 2 bases at J, leaving 1 base unmatched. The germline V gene has CDR1 DFQATT and CDR2 SNEGSKA (reference sequence). Here the CDR3 reads CSAGTDTDTQYF. CDR3 DNA: TGCAGTGCTGGGACAGACACAGATACGCAGTATTTT.

The chain combines TRBV20-1 with TRBJ2-7; the match to TRBD2 covers 15 bases. Germline CDR1 is DFQATT and CDR2 is SNEGSKA (reference sequence). The CDR3 loop spans 15 amino acids. Trimming at V came to 2 bases and at J to 4 bases, leaving 3 bases not matched to a gene. The CDR3 coding sequence is TGCAGTGCTAGACCTGGGACTAGCGGGAGGTACGAGCAGTACTTC. It encodes CSARPGTSGRYEQYF.

This clonotype was found a few times. The V call is TRBV18, the J call TRBJ1-1, with 11 bases identical to TRBD1. CDR3 size: 17 residues. Trimming removed 4 bases from V and 12 bases from J; junction bases left unmatched: 19. Germline-derived CDR1 and CDR2 are KGHSH and LQKENI. The CDR3 reads CASSLNPISDRGRLTFF. The CDR3 DNA reads TGTGCCAGCTCACTAAACCCCATTTCGGACAGGGGGCGTCTTACTTTCTTT. The variable domain in full, completed from reference TRBV18 and TRBJ1-1, reads NAGVMQNPRHLVRRRGQEARLRCSPMKGHSHVYWYRQLPEEGLKFMVYLQKENIIDESGMPKERFSAEFPKEGPSILRIQQVVRGDSAAYFCASSLNPISDRGRLTFFGQGTRLTVV.

This chain uses TRBV9 with TRBJ1-2, with D tentatively TRBD1 (6 bases). There are 18 residues in the CDR3. V dropped 2 bases and J dropped 3 bases, with 23 bases sitting between them. Germline V CDR1 and CDR2: SGDLS, YYNGEE. CDR3 residues: CASSVVVGVGGADYGYTF. The CDR3 DNA is TGTGCCAGCAGCGTCGTAGTAGGGGTGGGGGGCGCGGACTATGGCTACACCTTC.

This clonotype was counted between two and nine times. The chain has TRBV6-1 and TRBJ1-2, with D possibly matching TRBD1 (5 bases). CDR3 length equals 15 residues. CDR1 MNHNS and CDR2 SASEGT come from the germline V gene. V was clipped by 6 bases and J by 14 bases, with 28 bases between them. CDR3 amino acids: CASSSPEGLPYEGTF. The CDR3, as DNA: TGTGCCAGCAGCTCGCCCGAGGGACTCCCGTATGAGGGAACCTTC.

The rearrangement joins TRBV9 to TRBJ1-1; D ambiguous. Deletions cut 0 bases from V and 4 bases from J, with 13 bases between. CDR1 and CDR2 from the germline V gene are SGDLS and YYNGEE. This CDR3 spans 15 amino acids. DNA for the CDR3: TGTGCCAGCAGCGTAGGTGCCAGGACGGGCACTGAAGCTTTCTTT. It encodes CASSVGARTGTEAFF.

This clonotype was detected ten times or more. This chain connects TRBV7-2 to TRBJ2-5, with D possibly TRBD1 on 5 matching bases. CDR3 size: 15 residues. Trimming removed 1 base from V and 7 bases from J, with 16 bases in between. Germline CDR1 is SGHTA and CDR2 is FQGNSA. For the CDR3, the DNA is TGTGCCAGCAGCTTAGGTCGACTGGGGCTAGGGACCCAGTACTTC. It is translated as CASSLGRLGLGTQYF.

The table lists this clonotype with many counts. The chain carries TRBV12-3 or TRBV12-4 and TRBJ2-1; the match to TRBD1 covers 10 bases. CDR3 length: 15 amino acids. V was clipped by 8 bases and J by 4 bases; unmatched bases: 8. The CDR3: CASRRGTGAYNEQFF. Written as DNA, the CDR3 is TGTGCCAGCCGGAGGGGGACAGGGGCTTACAATGAGCAGTTCTTC.

CDR3 DNA sequence: TGCGCCAGCAGCTTGGGGACTAGTCCGGCCGGGGAGCTGTTTTTT. It specifies CASSLGTSPAGELFF. The chain combines TRBV5-1 with TRBJ2-2; 7 bases agree with TRBD2. With V trimmed by 0 bases and J by 6 bases, 5 bases remained unmatched. This CDR3 has 15 amino acids. The V gene's germline CDR1 is SGHRS and CDR2 YFSETQ. Combining the CDR3 with reference TRBV5-1 and TRBJ2-2 gives the whole variable domain KAGVTQTPRYLIKTRGQQVTLSCSPISGHRSVSWYQQTPGQGLQFLFEYFSETQRNKGNFPGRFSGRQFSNSRSEMNVSTLELGDSALYLCASSLGTSPAGELFFGEGSRLTVL.